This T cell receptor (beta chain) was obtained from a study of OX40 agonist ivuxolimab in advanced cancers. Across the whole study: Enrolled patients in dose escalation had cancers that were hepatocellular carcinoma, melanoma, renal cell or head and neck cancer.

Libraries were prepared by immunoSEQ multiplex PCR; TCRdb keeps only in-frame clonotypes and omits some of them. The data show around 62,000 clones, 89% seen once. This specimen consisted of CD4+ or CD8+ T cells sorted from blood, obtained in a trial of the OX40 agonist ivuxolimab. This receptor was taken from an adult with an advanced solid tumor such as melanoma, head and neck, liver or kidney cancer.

The CDR3 loop is CASSIGENRECYEQYV. CDR3 in DNA: TGTGCCAGTAGTATAGGTGAGAACAGGGAATGCTACGAGCAGTACGTC. This chain links TRBV19 with TRBJ2-7; maybe TRBD1 (6 bases). Trimming took 1 base from V and 3 from J, leaving 16 bases between them. CDR3 length: 16 amino acids. Looked up from germline, CDR1 is LNHDA and CDR2 is SQIVND (reference sequence).